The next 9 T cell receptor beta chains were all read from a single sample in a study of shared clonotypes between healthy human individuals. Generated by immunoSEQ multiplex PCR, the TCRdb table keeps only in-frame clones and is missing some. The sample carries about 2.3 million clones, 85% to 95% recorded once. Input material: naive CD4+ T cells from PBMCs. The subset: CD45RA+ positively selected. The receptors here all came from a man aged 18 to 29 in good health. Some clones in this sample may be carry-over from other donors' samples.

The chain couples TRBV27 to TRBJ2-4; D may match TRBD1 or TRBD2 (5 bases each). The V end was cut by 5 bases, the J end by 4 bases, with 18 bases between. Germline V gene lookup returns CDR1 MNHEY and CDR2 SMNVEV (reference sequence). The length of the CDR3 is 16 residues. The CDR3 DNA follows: TGTGCCAGCAGTGTGGTGGGGGAGAGGGCAAAAAACATTCAGTACTTC. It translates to CASSVVGERAKNIQYF.

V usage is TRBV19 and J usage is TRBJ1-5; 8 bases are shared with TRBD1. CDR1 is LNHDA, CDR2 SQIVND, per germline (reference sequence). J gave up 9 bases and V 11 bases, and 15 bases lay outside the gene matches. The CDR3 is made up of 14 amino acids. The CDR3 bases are TGTGCCGCGGCTGGACAGGGTGGGATGCTGCCCCAGCATTTT. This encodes CAAAGQGGMLPQHF. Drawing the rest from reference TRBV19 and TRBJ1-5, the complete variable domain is DGGITQSPKYLFRKEGQNVTLSCEQNLNHDAMYWYRQDPGQGLRLIYYSQIVNDFQKGDIAEGYSVSREKKESFPLTVTSAQKNPTAFYLCAAAGQGGMLPQHFGDGTRLSIL.

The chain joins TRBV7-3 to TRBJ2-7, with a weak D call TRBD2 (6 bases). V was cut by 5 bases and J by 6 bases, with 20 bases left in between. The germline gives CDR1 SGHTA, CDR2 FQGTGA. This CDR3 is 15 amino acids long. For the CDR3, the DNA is TGTGCCAGCAGCCCCCCGGGAGCGGCCTCTTCCGAGCAGTACTTC. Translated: CASSPPGAASSEQYF.

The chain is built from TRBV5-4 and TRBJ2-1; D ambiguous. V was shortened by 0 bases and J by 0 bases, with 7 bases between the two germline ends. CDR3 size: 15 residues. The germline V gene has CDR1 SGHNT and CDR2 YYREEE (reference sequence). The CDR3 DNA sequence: TGTGCCAGCAGCTTGGTAGGTAGCTCCTACAATGAGCAGTTCTTC. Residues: CASSLVGSSYNEQFF.

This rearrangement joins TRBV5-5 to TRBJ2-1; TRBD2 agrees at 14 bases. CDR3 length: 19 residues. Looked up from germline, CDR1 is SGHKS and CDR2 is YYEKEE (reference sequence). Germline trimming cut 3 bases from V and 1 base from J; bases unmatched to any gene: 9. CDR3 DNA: TGTGCCAGCAGCTCCCGGAAGGGACTAGCGGGAGAATCCTACAATGAGCAGTTCTTC. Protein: CASSSRKGLAGESYNEQFF.

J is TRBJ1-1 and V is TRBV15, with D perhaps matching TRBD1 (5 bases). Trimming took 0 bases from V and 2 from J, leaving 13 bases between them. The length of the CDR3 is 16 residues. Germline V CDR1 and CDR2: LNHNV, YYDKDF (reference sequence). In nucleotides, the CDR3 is TGTGCCACCAGCAGAGATTTCCCCAGGGTCAACACTGAAGCTTTCTTT. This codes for CATSRDFPRVNTEAFF.

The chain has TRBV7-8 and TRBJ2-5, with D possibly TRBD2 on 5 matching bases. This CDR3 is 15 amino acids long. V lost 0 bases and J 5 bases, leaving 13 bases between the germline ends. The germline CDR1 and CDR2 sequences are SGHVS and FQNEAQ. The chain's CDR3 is CASSLAGVGSETQYF. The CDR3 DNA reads TGTGCCAGCAGCTTAGCCGGGGTAGGGAGCGAGACCCAGTACTTC. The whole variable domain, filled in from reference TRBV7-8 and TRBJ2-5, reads GAGVSQSPRYKVAKRGQDVALRCDPISGHVSLFWYQQALGQGPEFLTYFQNEAQLDKSGLPSDRFFAERPEGSVSTLKIQRTQQEDSAVYLCASSLAGVGSETQYFGPGTRLLVL.

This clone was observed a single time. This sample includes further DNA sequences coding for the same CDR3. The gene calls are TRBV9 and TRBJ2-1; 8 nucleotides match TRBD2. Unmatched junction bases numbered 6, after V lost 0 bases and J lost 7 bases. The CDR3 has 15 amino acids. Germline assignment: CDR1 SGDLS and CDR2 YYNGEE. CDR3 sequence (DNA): TGTGCCAGCAGCGTAGAAGGGACTAGTGGGAATGAGCAGTTCTTC. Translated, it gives CASSVEGTSGNEQFF. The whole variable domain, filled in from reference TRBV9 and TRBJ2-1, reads DSGVTQTPKHLITATGQRVTLRCSPRSGDLSVYWYQQSLDQGLQFLIQYYNGEERAKGNILERFSAQQFPDLHSELNLSSLELGDSALYFCASSVEGTSGNEQFFGPGTRLTVL.

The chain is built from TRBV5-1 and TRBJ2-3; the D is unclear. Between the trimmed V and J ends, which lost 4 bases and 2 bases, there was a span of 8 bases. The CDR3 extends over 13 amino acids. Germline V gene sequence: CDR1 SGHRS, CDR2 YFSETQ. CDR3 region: CASSMGNTDTQYF. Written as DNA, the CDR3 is TGCGCCAGCAGCATGGGCAACACAGATACGCAGTATTTT.